This T cell receptor beta chain was sequenced during a study of neurological immune-mediated disorders. Study-level findings and limits: No CDR3 amino acid sequences recurred among expanded clones across subjects, suggesting private repertoires in all groups.

Many counts were recorded for this clonotype. The antigen is unknown. The J segment lost 4 bases and the V segment lost 5 bases, leaving 10 bases of the junction unmatched. Germline lookup yields CDR1 DFQATT and CDR2 SNEGSKA (reference sequence). The CDR3 runs 14 residues. TCRdb called the 5' RACE reads again in MiXCR, with one record for every CDR3 protein. Of approximately 30,000 distinct CDR3 sequences in the sample, around 6.3% were seen once. The sequencing sample was made of PBMCs. The chain joins TRBV20-1 to TRBJ2-5, with TRBD1 identical over 7 bases. The source of this sequence is a woman aged 45-60 years in good health. CDR3 in amino acids: CSASPPGQRETQYF. The CDR3 nucleotides read TGCAGTGCTTCGCCGCCGGGACAGAGAGAGACCCAGTACTTC.